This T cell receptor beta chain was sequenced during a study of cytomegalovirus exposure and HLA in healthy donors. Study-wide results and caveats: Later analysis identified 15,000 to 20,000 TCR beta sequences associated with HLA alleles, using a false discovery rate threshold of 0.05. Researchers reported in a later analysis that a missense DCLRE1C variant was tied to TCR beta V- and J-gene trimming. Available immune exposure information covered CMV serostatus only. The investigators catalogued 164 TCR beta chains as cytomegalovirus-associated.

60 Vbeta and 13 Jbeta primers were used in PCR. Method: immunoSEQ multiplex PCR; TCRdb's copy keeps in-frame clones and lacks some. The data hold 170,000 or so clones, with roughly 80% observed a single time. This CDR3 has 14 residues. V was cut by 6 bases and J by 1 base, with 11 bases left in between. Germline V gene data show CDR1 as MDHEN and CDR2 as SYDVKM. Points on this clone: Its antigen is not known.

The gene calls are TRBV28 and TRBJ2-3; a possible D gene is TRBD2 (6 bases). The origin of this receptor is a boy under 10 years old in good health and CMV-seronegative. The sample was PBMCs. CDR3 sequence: CASRRDFRTDTQYF. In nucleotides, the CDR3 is TGTGCCAGCAGAAGGGACTTCCGCACAGATACGCAGTATTTT.